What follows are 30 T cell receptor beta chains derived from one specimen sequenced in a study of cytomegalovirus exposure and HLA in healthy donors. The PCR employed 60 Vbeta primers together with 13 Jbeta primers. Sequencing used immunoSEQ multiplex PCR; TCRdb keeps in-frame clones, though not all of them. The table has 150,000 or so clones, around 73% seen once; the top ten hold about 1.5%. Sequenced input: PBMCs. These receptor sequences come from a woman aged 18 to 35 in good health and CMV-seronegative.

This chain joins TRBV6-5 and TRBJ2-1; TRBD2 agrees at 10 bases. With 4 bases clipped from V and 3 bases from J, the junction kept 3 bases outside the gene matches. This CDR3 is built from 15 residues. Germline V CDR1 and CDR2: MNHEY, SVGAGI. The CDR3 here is CASSFSGGFYNEQFF. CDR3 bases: TGTGCCAGCAGTTTTAGCGGGGGGTTCTACAATGAGCAGTTCTTC.

CDR3 sequence (DNA): TGTGCCAGCAGTTCCGGACAGGGGCCCTACGAGCAGTACGTC. Protein: CASSSGQGPYEQYV. The rearrangement uses TRBV28 and TRBJ2-7; 9 bases match TRBD1. This CDR3 has 14 residues. The V gene end was trimmed by 4 bases and the J gene end by 2 bases; junction bases not matched to a gene: 3. Germline CDR1 is MDHEN and CDR2 is SYDVKM.

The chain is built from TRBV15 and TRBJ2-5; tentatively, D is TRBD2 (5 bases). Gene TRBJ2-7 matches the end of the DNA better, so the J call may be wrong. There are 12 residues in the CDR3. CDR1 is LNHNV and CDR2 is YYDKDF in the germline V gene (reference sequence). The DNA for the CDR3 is TGTGCCACCAGCAGAATGGGAGACGAGCAGTACTTC. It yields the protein CATSRMGDEQYF.

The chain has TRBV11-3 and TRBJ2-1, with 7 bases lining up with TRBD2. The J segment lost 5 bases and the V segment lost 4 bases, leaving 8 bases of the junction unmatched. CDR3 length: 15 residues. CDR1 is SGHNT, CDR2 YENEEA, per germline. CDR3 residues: CASSSVRESHNEQFF. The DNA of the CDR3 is TGTGCCAGCAGCTCTGTGCGGGAGTCTCACAATGAGCAGTTCTTC. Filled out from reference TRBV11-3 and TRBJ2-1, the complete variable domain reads EAGVVQSPRYKIIEKKQPVAFWCNPISGHNTLYWYLQNLGQGPELLIRYENEEAVDDSQLPKDRFSAERLKGVDSTLKIQPAELGDSAVYLCASSSVRESHNEQFFGPGTRLTVL.

The CDR3, as DNA: TGTGCCAGCTCACCACCGGGTGAAGGGGGTGAAAAACTGTTTTTT. Translated: CASSPPGEGGEKLFF. The gene calls are TRBV18 and TRBJ1-4; TRBD1 is a possible D gene (6 bases). V gave up 0 bases and J gave up 7 bases, with 12 bases separating them. Germline V gene sequence: CDR1 KGHSH, CDR2 LQKENI. The CDR3 covers 15 residues. The complete variable domain, with remaining parts taken from reference TRBV18 and TRBJ1-4, reads NAGVMQNPRHLVRRRGQEARLRCSPMKGHSHVYWYRQLPEEGLKFMVYLQKENIIDESGMPKERFSAEFPKEGPSILRIQQVVRGDSAAYFCASSPPGEGGEKLFFGSGTQLSVL.

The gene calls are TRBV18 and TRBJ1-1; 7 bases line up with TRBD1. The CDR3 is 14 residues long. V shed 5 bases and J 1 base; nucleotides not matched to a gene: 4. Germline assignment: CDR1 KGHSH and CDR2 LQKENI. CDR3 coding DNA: TGTGCCAGCTCAAGAGGGACAGCGAACACTGAAGCTTTCTTT. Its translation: CASSRGTANTEAFF.

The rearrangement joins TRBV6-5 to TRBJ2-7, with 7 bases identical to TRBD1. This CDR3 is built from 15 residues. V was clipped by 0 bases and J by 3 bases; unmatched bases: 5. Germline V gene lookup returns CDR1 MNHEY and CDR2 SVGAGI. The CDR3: CASSYSGQENYEQYF. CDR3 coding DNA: TGTGCCAGCAGTTACTCCGGACAGGAAAACTACGAGCAGTACTTC.

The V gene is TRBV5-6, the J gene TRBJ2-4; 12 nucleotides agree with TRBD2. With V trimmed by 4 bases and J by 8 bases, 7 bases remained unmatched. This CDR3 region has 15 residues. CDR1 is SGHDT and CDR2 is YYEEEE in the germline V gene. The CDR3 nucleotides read TGTGCCAGCAGCGCCGCGACTAGCGGGGGCTACATTCAGTACTTC. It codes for CASSAATSGGYIQYF.

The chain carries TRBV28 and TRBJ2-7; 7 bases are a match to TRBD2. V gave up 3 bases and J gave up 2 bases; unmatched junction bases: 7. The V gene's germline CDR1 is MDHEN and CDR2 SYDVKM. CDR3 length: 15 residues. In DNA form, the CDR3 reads TGTGCCAGCAGTTTGGGGGGGGTAGGGACCTACGAGCAGTACGTC. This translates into CASSLGGVGTYEQYV.

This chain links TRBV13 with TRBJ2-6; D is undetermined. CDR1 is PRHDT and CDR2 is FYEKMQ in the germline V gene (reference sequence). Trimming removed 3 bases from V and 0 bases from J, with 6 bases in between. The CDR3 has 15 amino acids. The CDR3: CASSFLSSGANVLTF. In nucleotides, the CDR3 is TGTGCCAGCAGCTTTCTGAGCTCTGGGGCCAACGTCCTGACTTTC.

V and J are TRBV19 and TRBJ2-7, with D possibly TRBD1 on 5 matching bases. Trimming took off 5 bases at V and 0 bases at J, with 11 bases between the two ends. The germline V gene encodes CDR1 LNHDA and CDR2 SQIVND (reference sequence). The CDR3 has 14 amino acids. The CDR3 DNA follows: TGTGCCAGTAGTCCCACAGGTAGCTCCTACGAGCAGTACTTC. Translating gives CASSPTGSSYEQYF.

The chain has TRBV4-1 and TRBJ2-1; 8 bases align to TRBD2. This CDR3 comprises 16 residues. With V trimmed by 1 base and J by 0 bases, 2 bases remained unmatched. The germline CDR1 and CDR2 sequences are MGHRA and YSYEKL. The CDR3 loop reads CASSQVGTSSYNEQFF. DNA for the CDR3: TGCGCCAGCAGCCAAGTGGGGACTAGCTCCTACAATGAGCAGTTCTTC.

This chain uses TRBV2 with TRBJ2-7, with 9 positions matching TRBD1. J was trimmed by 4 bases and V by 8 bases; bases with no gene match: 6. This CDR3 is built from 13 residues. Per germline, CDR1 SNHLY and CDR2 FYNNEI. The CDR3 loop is CASAQQGAYEQYF. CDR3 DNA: TGTGCCAGCGCGCAACAGGGGGCTTACGAGCAGTACTTC.

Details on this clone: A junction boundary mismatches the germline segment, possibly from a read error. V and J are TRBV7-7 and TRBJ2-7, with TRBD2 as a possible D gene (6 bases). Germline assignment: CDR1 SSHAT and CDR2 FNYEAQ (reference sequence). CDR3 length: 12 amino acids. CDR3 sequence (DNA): TGTGCTAGCAGCTACCCCGGGGGTGAGCAGTACTTC. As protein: CASSYPGGEQYF.

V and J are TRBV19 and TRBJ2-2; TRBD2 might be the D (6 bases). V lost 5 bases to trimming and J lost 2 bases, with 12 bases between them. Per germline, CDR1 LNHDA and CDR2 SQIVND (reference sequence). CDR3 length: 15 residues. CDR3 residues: CASSLRGYNTGELFF. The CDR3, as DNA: TGTGCCAGTAGTCTCCGGGGGTATAACACCGGGGAGCTGTTTTTT. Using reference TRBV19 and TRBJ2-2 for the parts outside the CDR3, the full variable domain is DGGITQSPKYLFRKEGQNVTLSCEQNLNHDAMYWYRQDPGQGLRLIYYSQIVNDFQKGDIAEGYSVSREKKESFPLTVTSAQKNPTAFYLCASSLRGYNTGELFFGEGSRLTVL.

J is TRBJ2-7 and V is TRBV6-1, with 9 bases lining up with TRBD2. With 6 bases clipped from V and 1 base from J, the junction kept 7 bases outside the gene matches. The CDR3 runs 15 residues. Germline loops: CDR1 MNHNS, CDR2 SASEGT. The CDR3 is CASSASSGGSYEQYF. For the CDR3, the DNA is TGTGCCAGCAGCGCAAGTAGCGGGGGTTCCTACGAGCAGTACTTC.

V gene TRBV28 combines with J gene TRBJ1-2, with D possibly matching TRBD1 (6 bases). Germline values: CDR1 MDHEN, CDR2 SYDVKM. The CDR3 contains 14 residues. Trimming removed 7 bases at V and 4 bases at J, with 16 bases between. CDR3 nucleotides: TGTGCCAGCACCCGGGGGGGACATAGCTATGGCTACACCTTC. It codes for CASTRGGHSYGYTF.

The CDR3 reads CASTLDRGNNEQFF. The CDR3, as DNA: TGTGCCAGCACCCTTGACAGGGGCAACAATGAGCAGTTCTTC. This chain uses TRBV5-4 with TRBJ2-1; 8 bases align to TRBD1. The junction had 7 bases not matched to a gene; V was cut back by 6 bases and J by 5 bases. Per the germline V gene, CDR1 is SGHNT and CDR2 is YYREEE (reference sequence). The length of the CDR3 is 14 residues.

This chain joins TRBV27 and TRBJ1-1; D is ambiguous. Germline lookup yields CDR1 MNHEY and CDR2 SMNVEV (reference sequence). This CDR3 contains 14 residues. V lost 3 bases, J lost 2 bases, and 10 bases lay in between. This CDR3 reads CASSLARGNTEAFF. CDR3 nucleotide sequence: TGTGCCAGCAGTTTGGCGCGCGGCAACACTGAAGCTTTCTTT.

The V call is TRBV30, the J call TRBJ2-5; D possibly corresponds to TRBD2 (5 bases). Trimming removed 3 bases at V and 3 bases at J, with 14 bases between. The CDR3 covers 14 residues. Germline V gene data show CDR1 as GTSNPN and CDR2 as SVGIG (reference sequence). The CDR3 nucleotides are TGTGCCTGGAGCCGGGGAGTGGGAGAAGAGACCCAGTACTTC. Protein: CAWSRGVGEETQYF.

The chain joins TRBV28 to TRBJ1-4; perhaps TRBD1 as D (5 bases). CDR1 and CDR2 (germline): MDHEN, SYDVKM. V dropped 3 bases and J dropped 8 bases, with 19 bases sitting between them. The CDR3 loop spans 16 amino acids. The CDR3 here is CASSFLGRAGGEKLFF. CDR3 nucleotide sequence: TGTGCCAGCAGTTTCCTAGGGAGAGCCGGGGGGGAAAAACTGTTTTTT.

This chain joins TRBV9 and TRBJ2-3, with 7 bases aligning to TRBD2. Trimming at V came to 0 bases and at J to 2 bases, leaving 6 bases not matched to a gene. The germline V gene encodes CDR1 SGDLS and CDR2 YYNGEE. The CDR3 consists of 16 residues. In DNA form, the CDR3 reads TGTGCCAGCAGCGTAGGGGCTAGCGGAAACACAGATACGCAGTATTTT. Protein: CASSVGASGNTDTQYF.

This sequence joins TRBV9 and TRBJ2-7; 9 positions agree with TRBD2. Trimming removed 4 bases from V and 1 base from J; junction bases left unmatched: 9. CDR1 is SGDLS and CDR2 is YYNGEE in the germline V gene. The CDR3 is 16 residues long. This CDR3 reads CASSPQIAGESYEQYV. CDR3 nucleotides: TGTGCCAGCAGCCCTCAAATAGCGGGAGAATCCTACGAGCAGTACGTC.

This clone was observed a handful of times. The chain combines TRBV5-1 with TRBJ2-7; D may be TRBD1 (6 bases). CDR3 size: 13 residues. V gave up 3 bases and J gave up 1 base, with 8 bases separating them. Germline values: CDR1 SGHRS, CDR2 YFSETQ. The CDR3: CASSSGQSYEQYF. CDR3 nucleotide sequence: TGCGCCAGCAGCTCGGGACAATCCTACGAGCAGTACTTC.

CDR3 in DNA: TGTGCCAGCAGATTAACAAGGCTAGCGGGGGACGGTGAGCAGTTCTTC. It encodes CASRLTRLAGDGEQFF. This rearrangement joins TRBV27 to TRBJ2-1, with TRBD2 matching over 10 bases. The CDR3 is 16 amino acids. V was clipped by 6 bases and J by 9 bases; unmatched bases: 14. CDR1 and CDR2 (germline): MNHEY, SMNVEV (reference sequence).

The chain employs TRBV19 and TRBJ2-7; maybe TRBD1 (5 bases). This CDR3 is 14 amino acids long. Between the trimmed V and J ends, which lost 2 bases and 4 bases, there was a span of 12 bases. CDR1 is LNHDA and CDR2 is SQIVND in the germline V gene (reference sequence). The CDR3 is CASSIRGAAYEQYF. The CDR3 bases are TGTGCCAGTAGTATAAGGGGCGCAGCGTACGAGCAGTACTTC.

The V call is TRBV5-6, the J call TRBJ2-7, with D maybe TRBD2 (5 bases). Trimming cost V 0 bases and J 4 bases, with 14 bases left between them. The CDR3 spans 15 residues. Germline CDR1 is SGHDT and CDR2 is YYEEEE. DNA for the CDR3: TGTGCCAGCAGCTTGGTACCCTCCGGGGAATACGAGCAGTACTTC. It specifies CASSLVPSGEYEQYF.

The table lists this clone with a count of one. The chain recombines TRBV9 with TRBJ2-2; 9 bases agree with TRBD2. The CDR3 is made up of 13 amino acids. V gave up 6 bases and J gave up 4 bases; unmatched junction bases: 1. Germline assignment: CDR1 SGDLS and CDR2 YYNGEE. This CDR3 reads CASNSGGTGELFF. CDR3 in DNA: TGTGCCAGCAATAGCGGGGGCACCGGGGAGCTGTTTTTT. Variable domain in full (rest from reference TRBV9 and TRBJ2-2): DSGVTQTPKHLITATGQRVTLRCSPRSGDLSVYWYQQSLDQGLQFLIQYYNGEERAKGNILERFSAQQFPDLHSELNLSSLELGDSALYFCASNSGGTGELFFGEGSRLTVL.

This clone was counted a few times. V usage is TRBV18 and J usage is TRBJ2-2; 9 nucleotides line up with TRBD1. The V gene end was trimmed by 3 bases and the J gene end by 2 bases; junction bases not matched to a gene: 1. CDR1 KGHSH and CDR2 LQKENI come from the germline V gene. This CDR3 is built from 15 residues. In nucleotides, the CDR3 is TGTGCCAGCTCACCGGACAGGGGAAACACCGGGGAGCTGTTTTTT. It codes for CASSPDRGNTGELFF. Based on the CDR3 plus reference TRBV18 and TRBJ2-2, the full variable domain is NAGVMQNPRHLVRRRGQEARLRCSPMKGHSHVYWYRQLPEEGLKFMVYLQKENIIDESGMPKERFSAEFPKEGPSILRIQQVVRGDSAAYFCASSPDRGNTGELFFGEGSRLTVL.

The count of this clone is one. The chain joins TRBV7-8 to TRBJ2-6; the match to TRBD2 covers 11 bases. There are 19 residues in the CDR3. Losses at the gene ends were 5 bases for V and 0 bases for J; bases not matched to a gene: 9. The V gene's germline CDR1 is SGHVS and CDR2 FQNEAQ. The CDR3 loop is CASSPETSGANSGANVLTF. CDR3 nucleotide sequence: TGTGCCAGCAGCCCCGAGACTAGCGGGGCTAACTCTGGGGCCAACGTCCTGACTTTC.